Shown below are 5 T cell receptor beta chains from a single sample sequenced in a study of CD8 T cells in Susac syndrome. Random hexamers were used to reverse transcribe an amount of about 0.45 to 1 ug RNA. TCRdb re-analysed the immunoSEQ multiplex PCR reads in MiXCR, keeping a single row per CDR3 protein. The table lists 84,000 or so distinct CDR3 sequences, over 85% of them singletons. The sample comprised CD8+ T cells from PBMCs. The receptors originated from a human donor with Susac syndrome.

The chain uses TRBV7-8 and TRBJ1-5; D remains ambiguous. The CDR3 has 14 residues. CDR1 is SGHVS and CDR2 is FQNEAQ in the germline V gene. V was shortened by 8 bases and J by 7 bases, with 18 bases between the two germline ends. CDR3 sequence: CASSSSEYDQPQHF. Here the CDR3 DNA reads TGTGCCAGCTCTTCATCTGAGTACGACCAGCCCCAGCATTTT.

This chain connects TRBV29-1 to TRBJ2-3; 12 bases line up with TRBD2. After removal of 5 bases from V and 1 base from J, the junction contained 10 bases not matched to a gene. Germline lookup yields CDR1 SQVTM and CDR2 ANQGSEA. The CDR3 length is 17 residues. This chain's CDR3 is CSVSGLAGGRGTDTQYF. CDR3 in DNA: TGCAGCGTTTCTGGTCTAGCGGGAGGGCGGGGCACAGATACGCAGTATTTT.

This chain joins TRBV2 and TRBJ2-1; D is unclear. Trimming stripped 2 bases from V and 10 bases from J, with 9 bases between. The CDR3 contains 12 residues. Germline assignment: CDR1 SNHLY and CDR2 FYNNEI. This CDR3 reads CASSENWAEQFF. CDR3 in DNA: TGTGCCAGCAGTGAAAACTGGGCAGAGCAGTTCTTC.

This rearrangement joins TRBV28 to TRBJ2-7, with a weak D call TRBD1 (5 bases). Trimming removed 3 bases at V and 3 bases at J, with 12 bases between. Germline CDR1 and CDR2: MDHEN and SYDVKM. This CDR3 contains 14 residues. CDR3 region: CASSLAEGDYEQYF. The CDR3 nucleotides are TGTGCCAGCAGTTTGGCCGAAGGGGACTACGAGCAGTACTTC.

This chain links TRBV29-1 with TRBJ2-7; 7 bases are shared with TRBD1. The V gene end was trimmed by 6 bases and the J gene end by 1 base; junction bases not matched to a gene: 6. The CDR3 sequence is 13 residues long. Germline values: CDR1 SQVTM, CDR2 ANQGSEA. The CDR3 here is CSVLGQLSYEQYF. CDR3 nucleotide sequence: TGCAGCGTCCTGGGACAGCTATCCTACGAGCAGTACTTC.